This T cell receptor beta chain was observed in a study of cytomegalovirus exposure and HLA in healthy donors. Regarding the study as a whole: The authors enumerated under 200 TCR beta chains as linked to cytomegalovirus. In vitro assays verified that a few CMV-associated chains recognized CMV antigens specifically.

As for this clone: Its antigen is unknown.

Some clones are missing from TCRdb's copy, which holds only in-frame ones; the method was immunoSEQ multiplex PCR. The repertoire holds about 150,000 clones, 85% to 95% seen once, with 1.5% to 2% in the top ten. The sample comprised PBMCs. The receptor was derived from a man younger than 35 in good health and CMV-seropositive.

The CDR3 spells CASSPPGAKNIQYF. The CDR3 DNA reads as TGTGCCAGCAGCCCACCAGGGGCCAAAAACATTCAGTACTTC. This chain joins TRBV7-9 and TRBJ2-4; perhaps TRBD1 as D (5 bases). Trimming cost V 5 bases and J 1 base, with 9 bases left between them. The CDR3 runs 14 residues. Germline CDR1 reads SEHNR; CDR2 reads FQNEAQ (reference sequence).